This T cell receptor (beta chain) emerged from a study of cytomegalovirus exposure and HLA in healthy donors. Whole-study results and caveats: A later analysis found common viral pathogens apparently linked to several of the most significant clusters. Reportedly, diagnosis of cytomegalovirus status by the classifier showed high specificity and sensitivity.

V was pared by 3 bases and J by 3 bases, with 15 bases of the junction left unmatched. Germline values: CDR1 SNHLY, CDR2 FYNNEI. The CDR3 is made up of 18 amino acids. PCR was performed using 60 Vbeta and 13 Jbeta primers. The repertoire was sequenced with immunoSEQ multiplex PCR; TCRdb's copy has only in-frame clones and lacks some. The table includes some 140,000 clones, around 74% detected once. Concerning this clone itself: What it binds is not known.

Input material: PBMCs. This sequence was found in a man younger than 45 in good health and CMV-seronegative. The V and J genes are TRBV2 and TRBJ1-1; 8 nucleotides line up with TRBD1. CDR3 sequence reads: CASSDPAGGGVDYTEAFF. In nucleotides, the CDR3 is TGTGCCAGCAGTGATCCGGCAGGGGGCGGCGTGGATTACACTGAAGCTTTCTTT.